The clone carrying this T cell receptor beta chain was recorded once. Treatment specified: 19 received Ad26.COV2.S at low or high dose, single or two shots; 5 received placebo; per-sample allocation not given. The study sampled participants on day 63 after the first vaccine or placebo injection. Using immunoSEQ multiplex PCR, the repertoire was profiled, and TCRdb retains in-frame clones only, with some absent. The sample yields approximately 300,000 clones, around 84% seen once. V was clipped by 2 bases and J by 1 base, with 2 bases between them. Germline V lookup: CDR1 LGHDT, CDR2 YNNKEL (reference sequence). This CDR3 contains 13 residues. The data were obtained in a study of Ad26.COV2.S vaccination and SARS-CoV-2 variants.

The specimen was peripheral blood, collected in a trial of Ad26.COV2.S vaccine versus placebo. The chain links TRBV3-1 (or the pseudogene TRBV3-2) to TRBJ2-2; D is undetermined. The receptor was isolated from a person between 18 and 65 years old who received the Ad26.COV2.S COVID-19 vaccine or a placebo. The CDR3 sequence: CASSQMNTGELFF. CDR3 sequence (DNA): TGTGCCAGCAGCCAAATGAACACCGGGGAGCTGTTTTTT.